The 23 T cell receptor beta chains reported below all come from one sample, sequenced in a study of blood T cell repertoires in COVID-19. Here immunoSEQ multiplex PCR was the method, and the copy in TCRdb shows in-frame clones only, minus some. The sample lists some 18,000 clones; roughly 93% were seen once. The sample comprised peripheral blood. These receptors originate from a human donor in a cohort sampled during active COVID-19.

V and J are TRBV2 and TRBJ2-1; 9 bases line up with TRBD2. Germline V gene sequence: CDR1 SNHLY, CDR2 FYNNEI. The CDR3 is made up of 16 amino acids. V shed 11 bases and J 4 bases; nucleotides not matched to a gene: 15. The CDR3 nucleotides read TGTGCCGCATATTCCTCCTCTAGCGGGGCTTACAATGAGCAGTTCTTC. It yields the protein CAAYSSSSGAYNEQFF.

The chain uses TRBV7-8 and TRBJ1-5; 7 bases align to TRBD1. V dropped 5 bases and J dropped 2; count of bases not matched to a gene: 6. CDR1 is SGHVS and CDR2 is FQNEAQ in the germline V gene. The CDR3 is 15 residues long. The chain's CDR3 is CASSPAGTGNQPQHF. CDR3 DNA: TGTGCCAGCAGCCCCGCCGGGACAGGCAATCAGCCCCAGCATTTT.

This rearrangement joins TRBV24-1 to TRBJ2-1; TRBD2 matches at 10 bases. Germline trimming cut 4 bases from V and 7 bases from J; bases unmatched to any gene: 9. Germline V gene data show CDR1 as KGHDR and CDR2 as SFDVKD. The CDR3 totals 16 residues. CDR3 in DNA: TGTGCCACCAGTGAGGCAGGGAGCGGGAGGGGTAATGAGCAGTTCTTC. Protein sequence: CATSEAGSGRGNEQFF.

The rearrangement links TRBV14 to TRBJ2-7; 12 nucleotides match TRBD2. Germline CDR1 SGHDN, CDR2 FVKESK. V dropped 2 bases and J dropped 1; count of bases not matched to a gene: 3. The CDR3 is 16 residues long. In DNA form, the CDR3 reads TGTGCCAGCAGCCAACCCGGACTAGCGGGATCCTACGAGCAGTACTTC. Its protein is CASSQPGLAGSYEQYF.

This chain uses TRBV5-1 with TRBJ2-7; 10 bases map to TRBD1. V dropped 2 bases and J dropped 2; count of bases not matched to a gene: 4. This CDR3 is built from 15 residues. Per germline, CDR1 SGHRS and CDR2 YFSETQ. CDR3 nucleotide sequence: TGCGCCAGCAGCTTCGGTGGGACAGGGGCCTACGAGCAGTACTTC. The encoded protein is CASSFGGTGAYEQYF.

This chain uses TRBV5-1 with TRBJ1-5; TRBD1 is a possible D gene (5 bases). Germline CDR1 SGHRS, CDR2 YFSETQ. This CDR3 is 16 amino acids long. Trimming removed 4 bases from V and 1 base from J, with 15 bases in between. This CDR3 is CASSPTEIGSNQPQHF. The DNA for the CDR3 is TGCGCCAGCAGCCCGACAGAGATCGGGAGCAATCAGCCCCAGCATTTT.

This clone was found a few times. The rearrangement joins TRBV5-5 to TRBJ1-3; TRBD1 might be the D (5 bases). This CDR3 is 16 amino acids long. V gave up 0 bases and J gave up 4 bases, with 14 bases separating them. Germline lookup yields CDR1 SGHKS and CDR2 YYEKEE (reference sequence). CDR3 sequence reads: CASSLALPGGGNTIYF. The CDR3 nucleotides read TGTGCCAGCAGCTTGGCCCTCCCGGGGGGAGGAAACACCATATATTTT.

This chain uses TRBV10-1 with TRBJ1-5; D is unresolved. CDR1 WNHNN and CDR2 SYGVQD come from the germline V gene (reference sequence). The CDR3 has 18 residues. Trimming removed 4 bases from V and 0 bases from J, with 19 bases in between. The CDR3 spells CASSGRKTSTLSNQPQHF. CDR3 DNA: TGCGCCAGCAGTGGTAGAAAGACAAGTACCCTTAGCAATCAGCCCCAGCATTTT.

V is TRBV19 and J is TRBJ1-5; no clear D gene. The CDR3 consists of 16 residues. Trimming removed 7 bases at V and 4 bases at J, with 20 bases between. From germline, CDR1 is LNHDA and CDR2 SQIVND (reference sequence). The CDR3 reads CASTGKDRRLNQPQHF. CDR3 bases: TGTGCCAGTACCGGCAAGGATAGGAGGTTGAATCAGCCCCAGCATTTT.

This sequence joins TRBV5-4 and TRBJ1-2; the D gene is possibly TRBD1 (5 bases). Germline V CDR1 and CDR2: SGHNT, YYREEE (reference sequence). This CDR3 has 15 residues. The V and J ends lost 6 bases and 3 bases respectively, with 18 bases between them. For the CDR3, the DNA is TGTGCCAGCACCCGCGGGGGGGGTTCGTACTATGGCTACACCTTC. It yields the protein CASTRGGGSYYGYTF.

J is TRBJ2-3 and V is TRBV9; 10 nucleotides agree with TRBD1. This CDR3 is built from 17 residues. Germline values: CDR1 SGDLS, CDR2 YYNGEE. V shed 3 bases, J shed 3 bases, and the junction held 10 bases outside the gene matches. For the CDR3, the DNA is TGTGCCAGCAGCGCTAACGACAGGGGGCCCCCGACAGATACGCAGTATTTT. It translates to CASSANDRGPPTDTQYF.

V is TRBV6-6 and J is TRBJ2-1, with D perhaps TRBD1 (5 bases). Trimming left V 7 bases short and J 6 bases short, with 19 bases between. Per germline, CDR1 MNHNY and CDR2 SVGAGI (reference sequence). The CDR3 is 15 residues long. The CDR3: CASTLNLDRTNEQFF. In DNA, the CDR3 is TGTGCCAGCACCCTAAACCTCGACAGAACCAATGAGCAGTTCTTC.

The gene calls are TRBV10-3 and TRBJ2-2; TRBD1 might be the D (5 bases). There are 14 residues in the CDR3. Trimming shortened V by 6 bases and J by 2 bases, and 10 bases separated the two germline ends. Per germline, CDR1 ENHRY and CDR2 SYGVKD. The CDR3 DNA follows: TGTGCCATCAGGGGGCAGTTTAACACCGGGGAGCTGTTTTTT. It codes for CAIRGQFNTGELFF.

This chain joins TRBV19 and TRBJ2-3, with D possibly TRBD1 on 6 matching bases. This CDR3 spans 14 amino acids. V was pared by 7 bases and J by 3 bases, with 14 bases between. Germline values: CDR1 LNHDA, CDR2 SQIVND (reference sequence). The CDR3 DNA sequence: TGTGCCAGTACGGGCAGGGGAGTAACAGATACGCAGTATTTT. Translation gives CASTGRGVTDTQYF.

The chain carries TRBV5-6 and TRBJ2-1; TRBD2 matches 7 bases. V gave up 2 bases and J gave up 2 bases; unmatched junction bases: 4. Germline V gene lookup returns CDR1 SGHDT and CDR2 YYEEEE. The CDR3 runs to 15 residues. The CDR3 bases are TGTGCCAGCAGCTTCCGGCGGGGGACCTACAATGAGCAGTTCTTC. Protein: CASSFRRGTYNEQFF.

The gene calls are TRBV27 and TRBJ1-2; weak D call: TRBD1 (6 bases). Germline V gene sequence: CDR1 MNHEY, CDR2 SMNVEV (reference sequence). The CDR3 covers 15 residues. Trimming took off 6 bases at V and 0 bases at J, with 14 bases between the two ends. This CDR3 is CASRETGTTNYGYTF. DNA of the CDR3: TGTGCCAGCAGAGAAACCGGGACAACTAACTATGGCTACACCTTC.

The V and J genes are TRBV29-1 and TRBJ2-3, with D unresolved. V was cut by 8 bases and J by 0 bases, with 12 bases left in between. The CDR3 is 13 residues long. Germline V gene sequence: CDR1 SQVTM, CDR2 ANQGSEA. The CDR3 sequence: CSPFEPSTDTQYF. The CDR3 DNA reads TGCAGCCCATTTGAGCCGAGCACAGATACGCAGTATTTT.

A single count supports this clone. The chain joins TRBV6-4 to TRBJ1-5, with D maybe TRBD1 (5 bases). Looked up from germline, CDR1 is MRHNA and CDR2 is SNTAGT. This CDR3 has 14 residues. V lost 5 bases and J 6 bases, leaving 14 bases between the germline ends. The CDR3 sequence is CASSPLPGGQPQHF. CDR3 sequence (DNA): TGTGCCAGCAGTCCCCTCCCCGGGGGTCAGCCCCAGCATTTT.

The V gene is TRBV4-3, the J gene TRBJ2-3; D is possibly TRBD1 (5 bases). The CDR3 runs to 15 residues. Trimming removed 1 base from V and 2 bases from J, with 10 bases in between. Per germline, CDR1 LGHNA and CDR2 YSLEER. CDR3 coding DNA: TGCGCCAGCAGCCAAGGTTCAGGGTCCACAGATACGCAGTATTTT. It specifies CASSQGSGSTDTQYF.

The CDR3 DNA is TGTGCCAGCAGCCCCGATCTGACAGGGTCCAACACTGAAGCTTTCTTT. It is translated as CASSPDLTGSNTEAFF. The genes are TRBV7-8 and TRBJ1-1; TRBD1 aligns across 7 bases. Looked up from germline, CDR1 is SGHVS and CDR2 is FQNEAQ. This CDR3 region has 16 residues. The V segment lost 5 bases and the J segment 2 bases; nucleotides outside the gene matches: 11.

The chain's CDR3 is CASSGLGYEQYF. As DNA, the CDR3 is TGTGCCAGTAGTGGTCTCGGCTACGAGCAGTACTTC. This sequence joins TRBV19 and TRBJ2-7, with D unclear. V shed 5 bases and J shed 3 bases, with 8 bases lying between them. From germline, CDR1 is LNHDA and CDR2 SQIVND (reference sequence). The CDR3 sequence is 12 residues long.

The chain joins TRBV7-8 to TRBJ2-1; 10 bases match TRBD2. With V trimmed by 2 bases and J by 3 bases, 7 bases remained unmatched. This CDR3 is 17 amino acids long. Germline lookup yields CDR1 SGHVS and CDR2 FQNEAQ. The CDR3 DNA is TGTGCCAGCAGCTTAAGAAGCGGGAGGGCTGTCTACAATGAGCAGTTCTTC. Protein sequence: CASSLRSGRAVYNEQFF.

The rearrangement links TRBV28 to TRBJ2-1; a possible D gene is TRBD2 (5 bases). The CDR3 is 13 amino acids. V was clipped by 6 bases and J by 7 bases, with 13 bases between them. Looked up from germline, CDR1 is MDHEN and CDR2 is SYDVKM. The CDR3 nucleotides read TGTGCCAGCAGCTGGGGTGGGAGAAATGAGCAGTTCTTC. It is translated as CASSWGGRNEQFF.